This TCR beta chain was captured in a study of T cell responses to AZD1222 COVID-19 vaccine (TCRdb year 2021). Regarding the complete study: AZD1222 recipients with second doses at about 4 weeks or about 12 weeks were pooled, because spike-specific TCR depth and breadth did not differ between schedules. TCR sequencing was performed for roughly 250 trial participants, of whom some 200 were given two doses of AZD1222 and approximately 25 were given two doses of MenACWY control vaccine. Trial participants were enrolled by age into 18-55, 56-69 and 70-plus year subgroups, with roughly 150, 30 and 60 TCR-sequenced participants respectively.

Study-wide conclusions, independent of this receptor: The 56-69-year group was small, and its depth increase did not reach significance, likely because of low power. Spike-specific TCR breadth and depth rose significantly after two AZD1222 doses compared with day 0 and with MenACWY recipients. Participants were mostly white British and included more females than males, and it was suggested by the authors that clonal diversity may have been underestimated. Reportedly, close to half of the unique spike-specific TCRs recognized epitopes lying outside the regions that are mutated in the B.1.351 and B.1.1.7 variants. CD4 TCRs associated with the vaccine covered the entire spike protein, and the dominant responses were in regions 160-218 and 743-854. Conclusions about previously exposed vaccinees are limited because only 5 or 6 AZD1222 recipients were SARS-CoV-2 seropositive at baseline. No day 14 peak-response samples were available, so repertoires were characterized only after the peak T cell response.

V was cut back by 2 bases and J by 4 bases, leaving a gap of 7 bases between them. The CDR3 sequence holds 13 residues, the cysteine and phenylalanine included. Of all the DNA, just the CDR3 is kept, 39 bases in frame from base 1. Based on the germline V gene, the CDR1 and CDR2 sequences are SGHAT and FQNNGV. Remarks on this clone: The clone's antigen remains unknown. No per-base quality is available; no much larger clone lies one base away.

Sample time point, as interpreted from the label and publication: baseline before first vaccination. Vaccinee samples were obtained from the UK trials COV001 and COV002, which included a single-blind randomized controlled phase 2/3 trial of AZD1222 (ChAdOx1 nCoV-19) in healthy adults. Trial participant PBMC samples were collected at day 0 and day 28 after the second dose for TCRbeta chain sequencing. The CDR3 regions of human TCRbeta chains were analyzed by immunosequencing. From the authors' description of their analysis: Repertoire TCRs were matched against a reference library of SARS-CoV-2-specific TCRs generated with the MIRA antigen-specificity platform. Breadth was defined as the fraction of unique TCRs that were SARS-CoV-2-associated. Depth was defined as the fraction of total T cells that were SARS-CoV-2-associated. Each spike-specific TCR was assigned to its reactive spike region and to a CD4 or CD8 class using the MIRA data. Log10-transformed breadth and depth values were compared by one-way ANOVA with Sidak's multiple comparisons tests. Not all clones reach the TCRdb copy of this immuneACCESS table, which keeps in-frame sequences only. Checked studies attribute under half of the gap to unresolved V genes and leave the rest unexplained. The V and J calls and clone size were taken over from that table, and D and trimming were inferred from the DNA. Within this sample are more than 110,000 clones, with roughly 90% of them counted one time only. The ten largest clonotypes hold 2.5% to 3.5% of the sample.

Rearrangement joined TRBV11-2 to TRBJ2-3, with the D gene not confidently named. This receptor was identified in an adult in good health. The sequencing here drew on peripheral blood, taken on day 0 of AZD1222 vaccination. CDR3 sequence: CASSLITPDTQYF. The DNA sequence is TGTGCCAGCAGCTTAATTACCCCAGATACGCAGTATTTT.